This record looks at one T cell receptor beta chain sequence and its context. The CDR3 extends over 16 amino acids. Germline loops: CDR1 SGHRS, CDR2 YFSETQ. The V segment lost 0 bases and the J segment 9 bases; nucleotides outside the gene matches: 8. The repertoire was sequenced with immunoSEQ multiplex PCR; TCRdb's copy has only in-frame clones and lacks some. The sample holds tens of thousands of clones; roughly nine tenths are singletons and the top ten take around 0.57%. The data are from a study of blood T cell repertoires in COVID-19. The sequencing sample was made of peripheral blood. This receptor was taken from a woman aged 40 to 49 with active or convalescent COVID-19. This chain links TRBV5-1 with TRBJ2-1; 11 bases map to TRBD2. The CDR3 here is CASSLVLAGGLSEQFF. The CDR3 bases are TGCGCCAGCAGCTTGGTGCTAGCGGGAGGCCTGAGTGAGCAGTTCTTC. The complete variable domain, with remaining parts taken from reference TRBV5-1 and TRBJ2-1, reads KAGVTQTPRYLIKTRGQQVTLSCSPISGHRSVSWYQQTPGQGLQFLFEYFSETQRNKGNFPGRFSGRQFSNSRSEMNVSTLELGDSALYLCASSLVLAGGLSEQFFGPGTRLTVL.